The present entry profiles one T cell receptor (beta chain) with its context. Its antigen is currently unknown. This specimen belongs to a study of PD-1 blockade in classical Hodgkin lymphoma. The study's findings and limits: Exclusion covered patients beginning nivolumab under 1 year post-ASCT. Complete responders entered with baseline diversity on par with newly diagnosed patients, the results showed. When set against healthy donors, newly diagnosed patients were reported to show lower baseline TCR diversity. A significant rise in TCR diversity was seen by C4D1 for CD4+ cells but not for CD8+ cells.

Assay: immunoSEQ multiplex PCR; the TCRdb copy retains only in-frame clones and omits some. The repertoire consists of 15,000 to 20,000 clones, with about 81% occurring once and the leading ten covering over 3.5%. The V end lost 5 bases, the J end lost 1 base, and 11 bases lay between the germline ends. In germline, CDR1 is SEHNR, CDR2 FQNEAQ (reference sequence). The CDR3 contains 14 residues. Every patient relapsed after autologous stem cell transplantation, and brentuximab vedotin exposure varied. Specimen: peripheral blood mononuclear cells (PBMCs), collected at baseline. The TCR comes from a human donor with classical Hodgkin lymphoma. V gene TRBV7-9 combines with J gene TRBJ1-1; a possible D gene is TRBD1 (6 bases). The CDR3 spells CASSHGQRNTEAFF. CDR3 nucleotide sequence: TGTGCCAGCAGCCACGGACAGAGGAACACTGAAGCTTTCTTT.